Included here is one TCR beta chain sequence, with context. This sample is part of a study of shared clonotypes between healthy human individuals. As for the study in general: Per donor, CD8 memory used one plate, CD8 naive used two, CD4 memory used three and CD4 naive used three.

Here immunoSEQ multiplex PCR was the method, and the copy in TCRdb shows in-frame clones only, minus some. Of roughly 2.6 million clones listed, around 94% are singletons. This CDR3 is built from 14 residues. V dropped 5 bases and J dropped 9; count of bases not matched to a gene: 11. CDR1 is LNHNV and CDR2 is YYDKDF in the germline V gene (reference sequence). The source material was naive CD4+ T cells sorted from blood. Sample subset: CD45RA+ positively selected. The receptor comes from a young man in good health. V is TRBV15 and J is TRBJ2-7; 9 nucleotides agree with TRBD2. CDR3 sequence: CATSAGGEATRQYF. The CDR3 DNA sequence: TGTGCCACCAGCGCGGGAGGGGAGGCCACTCGGCAGTACTTC.